These 31 T cell receptor beta chains originate from one sample sequenced in a study of T cells in women clearing cervical HPV infection. The table came from immunoSEQ multiplex PCR; TCRdb's copy has only in-frame clones and leaves some out. In total, the table holds roughly 18,000 clones. Sequenced: blood buffy coat. The receptors come from a woman aged 18 to 75 with a cervical HPV16 infection that either progressed to CIN3+ or cleared (not recorded which).

Notes on this clone: The read comes to an end 3 residues before the CDR3 does, leaving the germline J gene to fill in the end. The chain recombines TRBV2 with TRBJ2-7; D ambiguous. There are 13 residues in the CDR3. The germline V gene has CDR1 SNHLY and CDR2 FYNNEI. The V gene lost 1 base and the J gene lost 3 bases, with 7 bases spanning the gap. CDR3 DNA (partial): TGTGCCAGCAGTGAAGAAGGGTTCTACGAG. Its protein is CASSEEGFYE. The whole CDR3 protein is CASSEEGFYEQYF.

Concerning this clone: The read terminates 3 residues ahead of where the CDR3 ends, so the germline J gene completes it. This chain links TRBV7-9 with TRBJ2-2; weak D call: TRBD2 (5 bases). This CDR3 is built from 12 residues. The V gene's germline CDR1 is SEHNR and CDR2 FQNEAQ (reference sequence). Trimming pared 1 base from V and 9 bases from J, leaving 6 bases between. The CDR3 is CASSLGGWELFF. CDR3 DNA (partial): TGTGCCAGCAGCTTAGGAGGGTGGGAG.

Turning to this clone: The read finishes 3 residues shy of the CDR3 end, and the germline J gene is used to complete it. The chain recombines TRBV2 with TRBJ1-2, with D perhaps TRBD1 (5 bases). There are 13 residues in the CDR3. V lost 6 bases to trimming and J lost 4 bases, with 12 bases between them. CDR1 is SNHLY and CDR2 is FYNNEI in the germline V gene. The CDR3 sequence: CASSRGLLYGYTF. CDR3 bases read: TGTGCCAGCAGCCGGGGACTACTCTATGGC. The variable domain in full, with the rest retrieved from reference TRBV2 and TRBJ1-2, is EPEVTQTPSHQVTQMGQEVILRCVPISNHLYFYWYRQILGQKVEFLVSFYNNEISEKSEIFDDQFSVERPDGSNFTLKIRSTKLEDSAMYFCASSRGLLYGYTFGSGTRLTVV.

Here the CDR3 reads CASSGTAIGEKLFF. The CDR3 DNA, read in part, is TGTGCCAGCAGTGGGACAGCCATAGGGGAAAAA. This sequence joins TRBV2 and TRBJ1-4; D is possibly TRBD1 (6 bases). The read gets to within 3 residues of the CDR3 end, and the germline J gene fills in the rest. This CDR3 region has 14 residues. Looked up from germline, CDR1 is SNHLY and CDR2 is FYNNEI. V was cut by 4 bases and J by 8 bases, with 14 bases left in between.

On this clone: The read ends 3 residues early relative to the CDR3; the germline J gene fills the gap. The chain joins TRBV19 to TRBJ1-3; D might be TRBD1 (6 bases). Germline values: CDR1 LNHDA, CDR2 SQIVND (reference sequence). V was trimmed by 7 bases and J by 1 base, leaving 14 bases between them. The CDR3 extends over 15 amino acids. The CDR3 sequence is CASTKLGGSGNTIYF. CDR3 DNA, as far as it was read: TGTGCCAGTACCAAACTAGGGGGTTCTGGAAACACC.

The CDR3 spells CSASIEGGDYGYTF. The CDR3 bases that were read are TGCAGTGCTAGCATCGAGGGAGGGGACTATGGC. The chain recombines TRBV20-1 with TRBJ1-2, with D perhaps matching TRBD1 (5 bases). The read terminates 3 residues ahead of where the CDR3 ends, so the germline J gene completes it. Germline assignment: CDR1 DFQATT and CDR2 SNEGSKA (reference sequence). CDR3 length equals 14 residues. Trimming shortened V by 3 bases and J by 3 bases, and 14 bases separated the two germline ends.

As regards this clone: With the read ending 3 residues before the CDR3 end, the germline J gene is used to fill in that end. The rearrangement uses TRBV7-8 and TRBJ2-5; 8 bases agree with TRBD1. V was pared by 9 bases and J by 2 bases, with 8 bases of the junction left unmatched. This CDR3 has 14 residues. CDR1 is SGHVS and CDR2 is FQNEAQ in the germline V gene. CDR3 residues: CASSLTGAQETQYF. CDR3 bases read: TGTGCCAGTTCTTTGACAGGGGCACAAGAGACC.

On this clone: The read falls 3 residues short of the CDR3 end, and the missing part is taken from the germline J gene. This sequence joins TRBV7-6 and TRBJ1-4; weak D call: TRBD1 (6 bases). CDR1 is SGHVS, CDR2 FNYEAQ, per germline. The V end lost 4 bases, the J end lost 10 bases, and 13 bases lay between the germline ends. The CDR3 runs 13 residues. CDR3 residues: CASSSMGAGKLFF. The sequenced CDR3 bases are TGTGCCAGCAGCTCCATGGGGGCGGGAAAA.

In the case of this clone: The sequenced fragment ends 3 residues before the CDR3 boundary, so the rest is inferred from the germline J gene. This chain joins TRBV19 and TRBJ1-5; 7 bases are a match to TRBD1. Trimming cost V 6 bases and J 4 bases; bases outside gene matches: 9. This CDR3 has 15 residues. The germline V gene has CDR1 LNHDA and CDR2 SQIVND (reference sequence). The CDR3 is CASRNYGTANQPQHF. The DNA read from the CDR3 is TGTGCCAGTAGGAACTACGGGACAGCAAATCAGCCC.

Concerning this clone: The CDR3 end is not reached by the read, which stops 3 residues before it; the germline J gene fills it in. The chain is built from TRBV2 and TRBJ1-4; TRBD1 might be the D (6 bases). Germline V CDR1 and CDR2: SNHLY, FYNNEI. With 7 bases removed from V and 3 bases from J, the gap between germline ends came to 9 bases. CDR3 length: 13 amino acids. The DNA read from the CDR3 is TGTGCCAGCACAGGGGCGCCTAATGAAAAA. It encodes CASTGAPNEK. The full CDR3 protein is CASTGAPNEKLFF.

With respect to this clone: Coverage ceases 3 residues before the CDR3 finishes, and the germline J gene fills in the end. V is TRBV19 and J is TRBJ1-2, with TRBD1 matching over 8 bases. Germline trimming cut 5 bases from V and 2 bases from J; bases unmatched to any gene: 13. Germline CDR1 reads LNHDA; CDR2 reads SQIVND (reference sequence). This CDR3 has 17 residues. The covered CDR3 bases are TGTGCCAGTAGTCATATGGGCAGGGGGCGCGGAAACTATGGC. Translated: CASSHMGRGRGNYG. The full CDR3 protein is CASSHMGRGRGNYGYTF.

CDR3 protein: CSASLPSGVDNEQFF. The sequenced CDR3 bases are TGCAGTGCTAGTCTCCCTAGCGGGGTTGACAATGAG. The V gene is TRBV20-1, the J gene TRBJ2-1; 9 nucleotides align to TRBD2. The read comes to an end 3 residues before the CDR3 does, leaving the germline J gene to fill in the end. The J segment lost 5 bases and the V segment lost 3 bases, leaving 8 bases of the junction unmatched. Germline-derived CDR1 and CDR2 are DFQATT and SNEGSKA (reference sequence). This CDR3 region has 15 residues.

Turning to this clone: The CDR3 end falls 3 residues outside the read, so it is completed with the germline J gene. The genes are TRBV7-9 and TRBJ2-7; 11 bases are shared with TRBD1. The CDR3 contains 15 residues. V dropped 5 bases and J dropped 4; count of bases not matched to a gene: 7. The germline CDR1 and CDR2 sequences are SEHNR and FQNEAQ (reference sequence). Partial CDR3 DNA: TGTGCCAGCAGCAATCCGGGACAGGGGGTATACGAG. Translation: CASSNPGQGVYE. The full CDR3 protein is CASSNPGQGVYEQYF. The full variable domain, its missing parts supplied by reference TRBV7-9 and TRBJ2-7, is DTGVSQNPRHKITKRGQNVTFRCDPISEHNRLYWYRQTLGQGPEFLTYFQNEAQLEKSRLLSDRFSAERPKGSFSTLEIQRTEQGDSAMYLCASSNPGQGVYEQYFGPGTRLTVT.

Concerning this clone: Read sequence stops 3 residues before the CDR3 end, and the germline J gene provides the missing end. The chain has TRBV2 and TRBJ2-5, with a tentative D call TRBD1 (5 bases). There are 13 residues in the CDR3. V was pared by 5 bases and J by 1 base, with 8 bases between. CDR1 and CDR2 from the germline V gene are SNHLY and FYNNEI. The covered CDR3 bases are TGTGCCAGCAGTACAGACAGCCAAGAGACC. Its protein is CASSTDSQET. The complete CDR3 reads CASSTDSQETQYF.

As to this clone: The read finishes 3 residues shy of the CDR3 end, and the germline J gene is used to complete it. The rearrangement joins TRBV20-1 to TRBJ1-2; D gene unclear. Trimming removed 6 bases from V and 4 bases from J, with 18 bases in between. The CDR3 is 14 amino acids. Germline V gene data show CDR1 as DFQATT and CDR2 as SNEGSKA (reference sequence). The covered CDR3 bases are TGCAGTGCAGCCCCAGTAGCTGCGGGCTATGGC. It codes for CSAAPVAAGYG. In full, the CDR3 is CSAAPVAAGYGYTF.

This clone is identified as medium-sized from frequency. The read gets to within 3 residues of the CDR3 end, and the germline J gene fills in the rest. The rearrangement uses TRBV6-1 and TRBJ1-2; the D is unclear. The germline gives CDR1 MNHNS, CDR2 SASEGT. Trimming cost V 7 bases and J 7 bases, with 10 bases left between them. This CDR3 comprises 11 residues. The CDR3 bases that were read are TGTGCCAGCAATGACTGGGCTGGC. This codes for CASNDWAG. The full CDR3 is CASNDWAGYTF.

This clone registers medium-sized by frequency. Partial CDR3 DNA: TGCAGCGTCGGACTGAATGGC. It codes for CSVGLNG. The full CDR3 sequence reads CSVGLNGYTF. The rearrangement uses TRBV29-1 and TRBJ1-2; no reliable D call. The read finishes 3 residues shy of the CDR3 end, and the germline J gene is used to complete it. Trimming shortened V by 6 bases and J by 6 bases, and 8 bases separated the two germline ends. The CDR3 extends over 10 amino acids. Per the germline V gene, CDR1 is SQVTM and CDR2 is ANQGSEA.

Details on this clone: The CDR3 end lies 3 residues beyond the end of the read and is filled in from the germline J gene. The rearrangement uses TRBV20-1 and TRBJ1-1, with D perhaps matching TRBD1 (5 bases). CDR3 length: 15 residues. With 1 base removed from V and 4 bases from J, the gap between germline ends came to 16 bases. Germline V lookup: CDR1 DFQATT, CDR2 SNEGSKA (reference sequence). CDR3 DNA, as far as it was read: TGCAGTGCTAGAGGATTCTCTGTGGGGGGCACTGAA. It specifies CSARGFSVGGTE. The complete CDR3 protein is CSARGFSVGGTEAFF.

Of note for this clone: The CDR3 end is not reached by the read, which stops 3 residues before it; the germline J gene fills it in. This chain connects TRBV3-1 (or the pseudogene TRBV3-2) to TRBJ2-5, with D perhaps matching TRBD1 (6 bases). Germline values: CDR1 LGHDT, CDR2 YNNKEL (reference sequence). Trimming left V 3 bases short and J 2 bases short, with 13 bases between. There are 15 residues in the CDR3. CDR3 region: CASSHATGIQETQYF. CDR3 DNA (partial): TGTGCCAGCAGCCATGCCACAGGGATACAAGAGACC.

As regards this clone: The read ends 3 residues shy of where the CDR3 ends; the end is completed using the germline J gene. The chain couples TRBV5-1 to TRBJ2-3, with D possibly TRBD1 on 6 matching bases. Deletions cut 1 base from V and 2 bases from J, with 14 bases between. This CDR3 contains 16 residues. From germline, CDR1 is SGHRS and CDR2 YFSETQ. The CDR3 protein is CASSLMVRGATDTQYF. The sequenced CDR3 bases are TGCGCCAGCAGCTTGATGGTCAGGGGAGCCACAGATACG.

To note about this clone: From the germline J gene comes the end of the CDR3, since the read stops 3 residues before it. This sequence joins TRBV5-1 and TRBJ2-5, with 14 bases lining up with TRBD2. The length of the CDR3 is 14 residues. Germline V CDR1 and CDR2: SGHRS, YFSETQ. Trimming cost V 7 bases and J 5 bases; bases outside gene matches: 4. This CDR3 is CASGTSGSGETQYF. The CDR3 DNA, read in part, is TGCGCCAGCGGGACTAGCGGGAGCGGGGAGACC.

Remarks on this clone: The DNA ends 3 residues before the CDR3 does, and the rest of the CDR3 is filled in from the germline J gene. The rearrangement joins TRBV7-9 to TRBJ2-2, with TRBD1 as a possible D gene (6 bases). CDR1 is SEHNR, CDR2 FQNEAQ, per germline (reference sequence). Trimming left V 5 bases short and J 4 bases short, with 14 bases between. The CDR3 is 15 amino acids. The CDR3 bases that were read are TGTGCCAGCAGCCCATTGGGGGCGGGCACCGGGGAG. Translated: CASSPLGAGTGE. The full CDR3 reads CASSPLGAGTGELFF.

On this clone: The read is 3 residues too short to cover the CDR3 end, so that end is filled in from the germline J gene. The genes are TRBV30 and TRBJ1-6; D is unclear. The length of the CDR3 is 14 residues. The germline V gene encodes CDR1 GTSNPN and CDR2 SVGIG (reference sequence). V shed 5 bases and J shed 8 bases, with 16 bases lying between them. The DNA read from the CDR3 is TGTGCCTGGGAAGGCGACACGTTGGATTCACCC. Translated, it gives CAWEGDTLDSP. The entire CDR3 protein is CAWEGDTLDSPLHF.

Turning to this clone: The sequenced fragment ends 3 residues before the CDR3 boundary, so the rest is inferred from the germline J gene. V usage is TRBV7-9 and J usage is TRBJ2-4, with 8 nucleotides matching TRBD1. Losses at the gene ends were 5 bases for V and 0 bases for J; bases not matched to a gene: 3. CDR1 and CDR2 (germline): SEHNR, FQNEAQ (reference sequence). This CDR3 has 15 amino acids. CDR3: CASSRGQVAKNIQYF. The covered CDR3 bases are TGTGCCAGCAGCCGGGGACAGGTAGCCAAAAACATT. Full variable domain (outside the CDR3, taken from reference TRBV7-9 and TRBJ2-4): DTGVSQNPRHKITKRGQNVTFRCDPISEHNRLYWYRQTLGQGPEFLTYFQNEAQLEKSRLLSDRFSAERPKGSFSTLEIQRTEQGDSAMYLCASSRGQVAKNIQYFGAGTRLSVL.

This clone is called medium-sized based on its frequency. The read terminates 3 residues before the CDR3 end, so the remaining end is supplied by the germline J gene. The chain carries TRBV2 and TRBJ2-3; no definite D call. Germline CDR1 and CDR2: SNHLY and FYNNEI. The CDR3 is 12 residues long. Trimming took off 2 bases at V and 8 bases at J, with 8 bases between the two ends. The CDR3 spells CASSELDLTQYF. CDR3 bases read: TGTGCCAGCAGTGAACTAGACCTTACG.

Worth noting for this clone: The missing CDR3 end, 3 residues past where the read stops, is filled in from the germline J gene. This chain uses TRBV10-3 with TRBJ2-1, with a tentative D call TRBD1 (5 bases). V lost 7 bases and J lost 6, with 22 bases in between. Germline V CDR1 and CDR2: ENHRY, SYGVKD. The CDR3 consists of 16 residues. CDR3 DNA, as far as it was read: TGTGCCATCAAATCGTCAACCCAGGGTCACCGCAATGAG. It encodes CAIKSSTQGHRNE. The entire CDR3 is CAIKSSTQGHRNEQFF.

Comment on this clone: The sequence runs out 3 residues before the end of the CDR3; the remainder is reconstructed from the germline J gene. The gene calls are TRBV5-1 and TRBJ2-7; the match to TRBD2 covers 7 bases. Germline V gene lookup returns CDR1 SGHRS and CDR2 YFSETQ. This CDR3 is 18 amino acids long. Unmatched junction bases numbered 18, after V lost 3 bases and J lost 3 bases. The covered CDR3 bases are TGCGCCAGCAGCTCGGGACTATTGACTAGTCCGACCCACTACGAG. Protein sequence: CASSSGLLTSPTHYE. The whole CDR3 sequence is CASSSGLLTSPTHYEQYF.

About this clone: The read ends 3 residues early relative to the CDR3; the germline J gene fills the gap. This chain connects TRBV2 to TRBJ1-6; no reliable D call. The CDR3 is made up of 13 amino acids. Germline-derived CDR1 and CDR2 are SNHLY and FYNNEI. CDR3 DNA (partial): TGTGCCAGCAGTGAAGTAGCTTCGAAGCCC. Its protein product is CASSEVASKP. The full CDR3 protein is CASSEVASKPLHF.

CDR3 DNA, as far as it was read: TGCGCCAGCAGCTCCCTCGGGGGGGACGAGACC. Residues: CASSSLGGDET. The entire CDR3 sequence reads CASSSLGGDETQYF. The rearrangement uses TRBV5-1 and TRBJ2-5; 8 bases align to TRBD2. The read is 3 residues too short to cover the CDR3 end, so that end is filled in from the germline J gene. This CDR3 spans 14 amino acids. Trimming cost V 3 bases and J 5 bases; bases outside gene matches: 6. Germline loops: CDR1 SGHRS, CDR2 YFSETQ.

A word on this clone: Read data end 3 residues before the CDR3 end; the end is taken from the germline J gene. This chain joins TRBV30 and TRBJ1-1; D unclear. Germline CDR1 and CDR2: GTSNPN and SVGIG (reference sequence). This CDR3 spans 12 amino acids. CDR3 DNA, as far as it was read: TGTGCCTGGAGCCGATCTGCGGGGGAA. This gives the protein CAWSRSAGE. The whole CDR3 protein reads CAWSRSAGEAFF. Together with reference TRBV30 and TRBJ1-1, the CDR3 gives the full variable domain: SQTIHQWPATLVQPVGSPLSLECTVEGTSNPNLYWYRQAAGRGLQLLFYSVGIGQISSEVPQNLSASRPQDRQFILSSKKLLLSDSGFYLCAWSRSAGEAFFGQGTRLTVV.

Comments on this clone: The CDR3 end lies 3 residues beyond the end of the read and is filled in from the germline J gene. The J gene is TRBJ1-2, the V gene TRBV4-1; D might be TRBD1 (6 bases). The CDR3 has 17 amino acids. Germline-derived CDR1 and CDR2 are MGHRA and YSYEKL. The CDR3 spells CASSQGLRATGTGGYTF. CDR3 bases read: TGCGCCAGCAGCCAAGGCCTGCGGGCTACAGGGACGGGGGGC.